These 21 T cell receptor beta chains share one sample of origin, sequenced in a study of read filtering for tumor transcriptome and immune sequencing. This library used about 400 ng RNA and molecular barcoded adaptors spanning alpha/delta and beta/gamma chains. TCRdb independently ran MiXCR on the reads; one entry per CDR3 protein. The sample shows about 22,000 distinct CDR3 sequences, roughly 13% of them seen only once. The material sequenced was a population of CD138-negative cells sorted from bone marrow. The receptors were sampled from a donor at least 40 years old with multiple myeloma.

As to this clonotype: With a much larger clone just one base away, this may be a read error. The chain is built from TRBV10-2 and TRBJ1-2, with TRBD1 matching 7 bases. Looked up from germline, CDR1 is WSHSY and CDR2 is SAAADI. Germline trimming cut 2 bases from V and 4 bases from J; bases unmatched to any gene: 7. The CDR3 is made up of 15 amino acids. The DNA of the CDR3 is TGCGCCAGCAGTGAGCCGGGAGGGGGCGGCTATGGCTACACCTTC. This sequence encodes CASSEPGGGGYGYTF.

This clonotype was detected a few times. The CDR3 region is CASSQNSGAPAYEQYF. DNA for the CDR3: TGCGCCAGCAGCCAAAACTCAGGGGCCCCAGCCTACGAGCAGTACTTC. V usage is TRBV5-1 and J usage is TRBJ2-7, with D perhaps matching TRBD1 (6 bases). CDR3 size: 16 residues. The germline V and J ends were trimmed by 4 bases and 2 bases, with 19 bases remaining between them. Germline CDR1 is SGHRS and CDR2 is YFSETQ.

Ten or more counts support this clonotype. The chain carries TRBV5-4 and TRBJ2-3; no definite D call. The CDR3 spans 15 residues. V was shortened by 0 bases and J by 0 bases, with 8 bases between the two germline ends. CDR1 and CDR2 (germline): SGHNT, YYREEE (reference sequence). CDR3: CASSLEVPSTDTQYF. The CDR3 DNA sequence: TGTGCCAGCAGCTTGGAGGTCCCTAGCACAGATACGCAGTATTTT.

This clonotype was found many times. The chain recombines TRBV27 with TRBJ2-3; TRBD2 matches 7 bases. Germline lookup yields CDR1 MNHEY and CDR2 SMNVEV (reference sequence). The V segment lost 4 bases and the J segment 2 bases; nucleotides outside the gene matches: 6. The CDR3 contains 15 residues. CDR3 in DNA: TGTGCCAGCAGTTCAATAGCGGGCAACACAGATACGCAGTATTTT. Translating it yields CASSSIAGNTDTQYF.

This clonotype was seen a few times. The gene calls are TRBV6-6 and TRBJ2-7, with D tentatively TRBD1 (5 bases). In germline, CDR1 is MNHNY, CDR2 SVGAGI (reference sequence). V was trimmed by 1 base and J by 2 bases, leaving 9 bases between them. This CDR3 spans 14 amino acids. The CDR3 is CASSYLGHTYEQYF. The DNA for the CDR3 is TGTGCCAGCAGTTACTTGGGGCACACCTACGAGCAGTACTTC.

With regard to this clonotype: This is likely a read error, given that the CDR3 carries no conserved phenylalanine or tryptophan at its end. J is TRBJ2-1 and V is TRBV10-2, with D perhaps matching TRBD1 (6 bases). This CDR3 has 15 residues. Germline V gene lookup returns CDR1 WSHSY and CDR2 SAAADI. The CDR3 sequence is CASIGAGVPFNEQFL. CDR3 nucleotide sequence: TGCGCTAGCATTGGGGCAGGGGTCCCCTTCAATGAGCAGTTCCTC.

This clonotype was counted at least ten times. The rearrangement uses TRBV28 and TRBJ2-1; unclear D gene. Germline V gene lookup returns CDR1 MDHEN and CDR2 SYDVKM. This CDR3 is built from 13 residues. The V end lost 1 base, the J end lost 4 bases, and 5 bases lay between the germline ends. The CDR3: CASSLSRYNEQFF. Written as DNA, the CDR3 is TGTGCCAGCAGTTTATCCAGATACAATGAGCAGTTCTTC.

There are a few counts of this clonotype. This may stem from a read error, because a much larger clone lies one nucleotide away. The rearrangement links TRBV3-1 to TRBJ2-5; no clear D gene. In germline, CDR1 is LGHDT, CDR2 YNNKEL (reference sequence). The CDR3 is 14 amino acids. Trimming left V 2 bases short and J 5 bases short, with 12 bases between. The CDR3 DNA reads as TGTGCCAGCAGCCAATCTAGTAGCAGGGAGACCCAGTACTTC. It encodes CASSQSSSRETQYF.

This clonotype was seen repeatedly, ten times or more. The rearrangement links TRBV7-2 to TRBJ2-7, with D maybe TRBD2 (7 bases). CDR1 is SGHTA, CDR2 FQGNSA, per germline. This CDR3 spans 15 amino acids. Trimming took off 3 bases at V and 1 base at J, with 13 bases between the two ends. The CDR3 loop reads CASSLGGAQSYEQYF. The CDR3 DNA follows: TGTGCCAGCAGCTTGGGGGGGGCCCAGTCCTACGAGCAGTACTTC.

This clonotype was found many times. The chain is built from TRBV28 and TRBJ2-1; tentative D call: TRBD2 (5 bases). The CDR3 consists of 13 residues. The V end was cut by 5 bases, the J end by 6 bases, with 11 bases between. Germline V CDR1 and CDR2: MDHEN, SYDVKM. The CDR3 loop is CASSPSSPNEQFF. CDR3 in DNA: TGTGCCAGCAGTCCTAGCAGTCCCAATGAGCAGTTCTTC.

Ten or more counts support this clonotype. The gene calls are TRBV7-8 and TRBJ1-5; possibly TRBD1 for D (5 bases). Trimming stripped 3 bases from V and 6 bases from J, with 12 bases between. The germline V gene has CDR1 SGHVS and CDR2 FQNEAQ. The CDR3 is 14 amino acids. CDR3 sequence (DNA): TGTGCCAGCAGCTTGGGTGGGGCGGGTCAGCCCCAGCATTTT. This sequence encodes CASSLGGAGQPQHF. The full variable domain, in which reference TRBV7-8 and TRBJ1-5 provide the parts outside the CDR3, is GAGVSQSPRYKVAKRGQDVALRCDPISGHVSLFWYQQALGQGPEFLTYFQNEAQLDKSGLPSDRFFAERPEGSVSTLKIQRTQQEDSAVYLCASSLGGAGQPQHFGDGTRLSIL.

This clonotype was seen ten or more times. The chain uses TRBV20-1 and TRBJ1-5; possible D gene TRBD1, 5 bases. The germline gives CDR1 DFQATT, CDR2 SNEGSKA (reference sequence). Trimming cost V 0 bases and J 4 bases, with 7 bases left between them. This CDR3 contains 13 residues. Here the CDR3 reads CSAREGGNQPQHF. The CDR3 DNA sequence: TGCAGTGCTAGAGAGGGGGGGAATCAGCCCCAGCATTTT.

In DNA, the CDR3 is TGTGCCAGCAGCTGGACAGGTCGCACAGATACGCAGTATTTT. Its translation: CASSWTGRTDTQYF. This chain joins TRBV7-6 and TRBJ2-3, with 7 bases identical to TRBD1. The V segment lost 4 bases and the J segment 1 base; nucleotides outside the gene matches: 2. CDR3 length: 14 residues. Germline CDR1 is SGHVS and CDR2 is FNYEAQ.

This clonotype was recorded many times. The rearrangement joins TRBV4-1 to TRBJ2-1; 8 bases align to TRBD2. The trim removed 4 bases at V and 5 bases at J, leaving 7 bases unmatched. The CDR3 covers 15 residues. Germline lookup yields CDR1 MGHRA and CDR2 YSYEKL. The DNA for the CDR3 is TGCGCCAGCAGCCCGGAAATAGCGGGGCACAATGAGCAGTTCTTC. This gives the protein CASSPEIAGHNEQFF.

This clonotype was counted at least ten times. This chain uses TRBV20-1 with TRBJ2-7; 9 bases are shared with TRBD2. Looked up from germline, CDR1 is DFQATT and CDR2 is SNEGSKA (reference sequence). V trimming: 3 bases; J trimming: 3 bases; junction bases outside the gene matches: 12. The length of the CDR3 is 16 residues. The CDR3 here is CSASWTRASGNYEQYF. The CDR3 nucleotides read TGCAGTGCTAGTTGGACCCGGGCTAGCGGGAACTACGAGCAGTACTTC.

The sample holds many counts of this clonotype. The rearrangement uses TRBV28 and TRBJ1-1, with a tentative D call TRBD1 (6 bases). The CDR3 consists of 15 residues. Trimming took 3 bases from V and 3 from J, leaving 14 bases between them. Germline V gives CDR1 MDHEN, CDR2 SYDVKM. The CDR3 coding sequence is TGTGCCAGCAGTTTTTGGGGGGCGGGTCACACTGAAGCTTTCTTT. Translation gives CASSFWGAGHTEAFF.

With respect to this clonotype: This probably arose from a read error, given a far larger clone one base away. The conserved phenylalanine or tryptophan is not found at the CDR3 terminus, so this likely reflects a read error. CDR3 nucleotides: TGTGCCAGCAGCCCCGGACATACTGTCACAGATACGCAGTATGTT. This translates into CASSPGHTVTDTQYV. The rearrangement links TRBV4-2 to TRBJ2-3; D possibly corresponds to TRBD1 (5 bases). In germline, CDR1 is LGHNA, CDR2 YNFKEQ. V lost 4 bases, J lost 2 bases, and 13 bases lay in between. The CDR3 covers 15 residues.

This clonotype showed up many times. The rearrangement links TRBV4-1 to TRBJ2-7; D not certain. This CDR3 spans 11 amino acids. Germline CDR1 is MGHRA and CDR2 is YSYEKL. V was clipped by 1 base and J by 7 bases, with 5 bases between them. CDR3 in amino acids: CASSQAGEQYF. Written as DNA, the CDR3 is TGCGCCAGCAGCCAAGCGGGTGAGCAGTACTTC.

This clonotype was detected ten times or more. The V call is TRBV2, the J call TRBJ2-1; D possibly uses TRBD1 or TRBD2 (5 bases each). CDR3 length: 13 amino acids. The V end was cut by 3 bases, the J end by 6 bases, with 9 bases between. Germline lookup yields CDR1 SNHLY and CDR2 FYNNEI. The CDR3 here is CASSDRDRNEQFF. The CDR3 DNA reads TGTGCCAGCAGTGACAGGGACCGCAATGAGCAGTTCTTC. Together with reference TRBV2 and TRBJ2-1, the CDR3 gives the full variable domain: EPEVTQTPSHQVTQMGQEVILRCVPISNHLYFYWYRQILGQKVEFLVSFYNNEISEKSEIFDDQFSVERPDGSNFTLKIRSTKLEDSAMYFCASSDRDRNEQFFGPGTRLTVL.

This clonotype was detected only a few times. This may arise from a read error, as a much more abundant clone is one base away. CDR3 coding DNA: TGCAGTGGCGAAACCGGGACTAGCGGGATTAAGACCCAGTACTTC. Protein product: CSGETGTSGIKTQYF. The genes are TRBV20-1 and TRBJ2-5; TRBD2 agrees at 13 bases. Germline CDR1 reads DFQATT; CDR2 reads SNEGSKA (reference sequence). This CDR3 is built from 15 residues. After removal of 7 bases from V and 6 bases from J, the junction contained 11 bases not matched to a gene.

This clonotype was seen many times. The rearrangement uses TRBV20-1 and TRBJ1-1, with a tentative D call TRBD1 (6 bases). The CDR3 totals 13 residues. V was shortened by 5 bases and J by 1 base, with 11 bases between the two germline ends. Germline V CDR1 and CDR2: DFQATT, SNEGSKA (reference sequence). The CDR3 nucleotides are TGCAGTGCTGTACAACAGGGGAACACTGAAGCTTTCTTT. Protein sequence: CSAVQQGNTEAFF.